Shown below are 16 T cell receptor beta chains from a single sample sequenced in a study of shared clonotypes between healthy human individuals. Assay used: immunoSEQ multiplex PCR; TCRdb lists only in-frame clones, some missing. In the table there are about 1.1 million clones, 75% to 85% of which are singletons. Material for sequencing was memory CD4+ T cells from PBMCs. Stated subset: CD45RA-negative fraction. The source of these receptors is a man aged 18 to 29 in good health. Some clones in this sample may be carry-over from other donors' samples.

The chain uses TRBV7-9 and TRBJ2-5; D tentatively fits TRBD1 or TRBD2 (5 bases each). The germline V gene has CDR1 SEHNR and CDR2 FQNEAQ (reference sequence). This CDR3 region has 16 residues. V was cut by 5 bases and J by 5 bases, with 21 bases left in between. CDR3 region: CASSRGGSGPGETQYF. DNA for the CDR3: TGTGCCAGCAGCCGTGGGGGATCGGGCCCTGGGGAGACCCAGTACTTC.

The V and J genes are TRBV19 and TRBJ1-5, with D perhaps matching TRBD1 (5 bases). CDR1 and CDR2 from the germline V gene are LNHDA and SQIVND (reference sequence). The ends were cut back, 6 bases at V and 1 base at J, with 16 bases in the middle. There are 16 residues in the CDR3. The CDR3 DNA reads as TGTGCCAGTAGATCGGTAAGGGGTCAGAGCAATCAGCCCCAGCATTTT. Its translation: CASRSVRGQSNQPQHF.

This rearrangement joins TRBV5-8 to TRBJ2-1; D perhaps matches TRBD2 (6 bases). Germline CDR1 is SGHTS and CDR2 is YDEGEE. Trimming took off 4 bases at V and 15 bases at J, with 26 bases between the two ends. This CDR3 is built from 15 residues. The CDR3 loop is CASSTPPPQPGLLFF. CDR3 nucleotide sequence: TGTGCCAGCAGCACCCCGCCCCCTCAGCCCGGACTATTGTTCTTC.

The CDR3 DNA sequence: TGCACCAGCAGATTTAGCCGTTGTGCGAAAGACCATGGCTACACCTTC. It translates to CTSRFSRCAKDHGYTF. This sequence joins TRBV1 and TRBJ1-2. TRBV1 is reported as a pseudogene. This CDR3 contains 16 residues.

The chain joins TRBV13 to TRBJ2-3; D is undetermined. The V end lost 0 bases, the J end lost 6 bases, and 10 bases lay between the germline ends. Germline-derived CDR1 and CDR2 are PRHDT and FYEKMQ (reference sequence). The CDR3 has 14 amino acids. CDR3 in amino acids: CASSLGPIVDTQYF. The DNA for the CDR3 is TGTGCCAGCAGCTTAGGGCCTATAGTGGATACGCAGTATTTT. The full variable domain, its missing parts supplied by reference TRBV13 and TRBJ2-3, is AAGVIQSPRHLIKEKRETATLKCYPIPRHDTVYWYQQGPGQDPQFLISFYEKMQSDKGSIPDRFSAQQFSDYHSELNMSSLELGDSALYFCASSLGPIVDTQYFGPGTRLTVL.

Comments on this clone: The sample holds other DNA sequences that translate to the same CDR3. V is TRBV7-2 and J is TRBJ1-1; no reliable D call. Germline-derived CDR1 and CDR2 are SGHTA and FQGNSA. The CDR3 runs to 15 residues. Trimming took off 1 base at V and 0 bases at J, with 9 bases between the two ends. The CDR3 nucleotides read TGTGCCAGCAGCTTAGGGGCACAGATGAACACTGAAGCTTTCTTT. Translating it yields CASSLGAQMNTEAFF.

The chain links TRBV7-8 to TRBJ2-7; TRBD2 might be the D (6 bases). Germline CDR1 and CDR2: SGHVS and FQNEAQ. V dropped 0 bases and J dropped 4 bases, with 7 bases sitting between them. CDR3 length: 13 residues. This chain's CDR3 is CASSLAEGYEQYF. In DNA, the CDR3 is TGTGCCAGCAGCTTAGCGGAGGGGTACGAGCAGTACTTC. Based on the CDR3 plus reference TRBV7-8 and TRBJ2-7, the full variable domain is GAGVSQSPRYKVAKRGQDVALRCDPISGHVSLFWYQQALGQGPEFLTYFQNEAQLDKSGLPSDRFFAERPEGSVSTLKIQRTQQEDSAVYLCASSLAEGYEQYFGPGTRLTVT.

This chain uses TRBV6-1 with TRBJ1-4; D not resolved. The germline V gene encodes CDR1 MNHNS and CDR2 SASEGT. Trimming took off 1 base at V and 7 bases at J, with 13 bases between the two ends. The CDR3 extends over 15 amino acids. This CDR3 is CASSEVGNRVEKLFF. DNA for the CDR3: TGTGCCAGCAGTGAAGTGGGGAATCGTGTTGAAAAACTGTTTTTT.

This clone was seen a few times. The J gene is TRBJ1-3, the V gene TRBV5-1, with 9 bases identical to TRBD1. Germline values: CDR1 SGHRS, CDR2 YFSETQ. There are 16 residues in the CDR3. V lost 3 bases and J lost 0; bases outside the gene matches: 4. The CDR3 sequence: CASSWDRVGSGNTIYF. CDR3 nucleotide sequence: TGCGCCAGCAGCTGGGACAGGGTGGGCTCTGGAAACACCATATATTTT.

The chain combines TRBV5-3 with TRBJ1-1; D is undetermined. TRBV5-3 is marked as an open reading frame, function uncertain. The ends were cut back, 0 bases at V and 3 bases at J, with 6 bases in the middle. CDR3 length: 13 residues. Written as DNA, the CDR3 is TGTGCCAGAAGCTTGGCGGGATACACTGAAGCTTTCTTT. Its protein is CARSLAGYTEAFF.

V gene TRBV27 combines with J gene TRBJ2-2, with D maybe TRBD1 (6 bases). Germline V gene data show CDR1 as MNHEY and CDR2 as SMNVEV (reference sequence). This CDR3 is 13 amino acids long. V was trimmed by 6 bases and J by 6 bases, leaving 11 bases between them. The CDR3 DNA is TGTGCCAGCAGCCTTAACAGGGCCGGGGAGCTGTTTTTT. The encoded protein is CASSLNRAGELFF.

This chain uses TRBV9 with TRBJ2-3; 8 bases align to TRBD2. Germline values: CDR1 SGDLS, CDR2 YYNGEE. V was pared by 2 bases and J by 7 bases, with 6 bases of the junction left unmatched. The CDR3 loop spans 14 amino acids. CDR3 sequence: CASSVGTSGHTQYF. CDR3 DNA sequence: TGTGCCAGCAGCGTCGGGACTAGTGGTCATACGCAGTATTTT.

At least ten counts were recorded for this clone. The rearrangement links TRBV28 to TRBJ1-5; D gene unclear. The germline V gene encodes CDR1 MDHEN and CDR2 SYDVKM. Trimming left V 6 bases short and J 4 bases short, with 7 bases between. The CDR3 has 12 amino acids. CDR3 sequence (DNA): TGTGCCAGCAGGCTACTTAATCAGCCCCAGCATTTT. The encoded protein is CASRLLNQPQHF.

Concerning this clone: A junction end diverges from the germline sequence, so it may reflect a read error. This chain uses TRBV7-2 with TRBJ1-5, with 8 positions matching TRBD1. Germline values: CDR1 SGHTA, CDR2 FQGNSA. The CDR3 consists of 12 residues. The CDR3: CASSSQQGGFDF. CDR3 nucleotides: TGTGCCAGCAGCTCACAACAGGGGGGGTTTGATTTT.

The V and J genes are TRBV28 and TRBJ1-5; D might be TRBD1 (6 bases). This CDR3 has 14 residues. The V gene's germline CDR1 is MDHEN and CDR2 SYDVKM. Trimming shortened V by 5 bases and J by 8 bases, and 16 bases separated the two germline ends. The CDR3 loop reads CASSPQTGLKPQHF. The CDR3 DNA sequence: TGTGCCAGCAGTCCACAGACAGGCCTAAAGCCCCAGCATTTT. The complete variable domain, with remaining parts taken from reference TRBV28 and TRBJ1-5, reads DVKVTQSSRYLVKRTGEKVFLECVQDMDHENMFWYRQDPGLGLRLIYFSYDVKMKEKGDIPEGYSVSREKKERFSLILESASTNQTSMYLCASSPQTGLKPQHFGDGTRLSIL.

V usage is TRBV5-1 and J usage is TRBJ2-2; 9 bases are shared with TRBD1. This CDR3 region has 16 residues. V gave up 3 bases and J gave up 1 base; unmatched junction bases: 4. Per the germline V gene, CDR1 is SGHRS and CDR2 is YFSETQ. CDR3 protein: CASSSGTGMNTGELFF. The CDR3 nucleotides read TGCGCCAGCAGCTCCGGGACAGGGATGAACACCGGGGAGCTGTTTTTT.